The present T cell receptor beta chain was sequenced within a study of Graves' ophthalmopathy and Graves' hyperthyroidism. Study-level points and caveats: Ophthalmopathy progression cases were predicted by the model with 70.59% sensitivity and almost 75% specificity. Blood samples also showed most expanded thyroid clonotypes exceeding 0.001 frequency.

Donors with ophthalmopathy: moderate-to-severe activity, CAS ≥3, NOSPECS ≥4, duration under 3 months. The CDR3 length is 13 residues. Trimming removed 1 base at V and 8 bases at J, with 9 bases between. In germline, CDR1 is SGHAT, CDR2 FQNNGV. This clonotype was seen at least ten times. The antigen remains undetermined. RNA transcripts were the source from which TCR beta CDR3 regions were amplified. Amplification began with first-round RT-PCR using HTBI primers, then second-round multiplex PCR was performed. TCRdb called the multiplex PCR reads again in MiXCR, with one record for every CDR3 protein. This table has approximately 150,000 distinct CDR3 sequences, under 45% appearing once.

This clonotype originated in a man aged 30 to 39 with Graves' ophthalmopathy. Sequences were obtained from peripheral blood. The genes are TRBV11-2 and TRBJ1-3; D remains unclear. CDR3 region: CASSLGLLDTIYF. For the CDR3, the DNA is TGTGCCAGCAGCTTAGGCCTACTAGACACCATATATTTT.